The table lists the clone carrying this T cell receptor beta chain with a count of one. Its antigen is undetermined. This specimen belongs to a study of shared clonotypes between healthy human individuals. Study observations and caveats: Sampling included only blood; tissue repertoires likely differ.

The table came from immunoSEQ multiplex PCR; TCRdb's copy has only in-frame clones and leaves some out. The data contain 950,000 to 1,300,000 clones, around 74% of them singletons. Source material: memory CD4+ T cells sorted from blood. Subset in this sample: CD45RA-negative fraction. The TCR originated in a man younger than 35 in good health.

This CDR3 is CASGISGPGGGSQYF. The CDR3 DNA reads as TGTGCCAGCGGCATTAGCGGCCCGGGGGGTGGTTCGCAGTATTTT. This chain joins TRBV28 and TRBJ2-3, with TRBD2 identical over 7 bases. In germline, CDR1 is MDHEN, CDR2 SYDVKM. J gave up 10 bases and V 8 bases, and 18 bases lay outside the gene matches. This CDR3 is 15 amino acids long. The full variable domain, with the rest looked up from reference TRBV28 and TRBJ2-3, is DVKVTQSSRYLVKRTGEKVFLECVQDMDHENMFWYRQDPGLGLRLIYFSYDVKMKEKGDIPEGYSVSREKKERFSLILESASTNQTSMYLCASGISGPGGGSQYFGPGTRLTVL.